The clone carrying this TCR beta chain was seen repeatedly, ten times or more. Its matching antigen is unknown. These data belong to a study of regulatory T cells in long-lasting Graves disease. General study findings and limits: Persistent disease preferred TRBV28, TRBJ1-2 and TRBJ2-5. The TCR repertoire of persistent Graves' patients was less diverse than that of newly diagnosed ones.

Arm-PCR with iRepertoire HTBI primers amplified the CDR3 regions for these TCR beta libraries. MiXCR was run by TCRdb on the multiplex PCR reads, yielding one entry per CDR3 protein. The data contain about 450,000 distinct CDR3 sequences, over 15% of them singletons. V dropped 1 base and J dropped 5; count of bases not matched to a gene: 4. Germline lookup yields CDR1 KGHSH and CDR2 LQKENI. The CDR3 totals 15 residues. Time point given: newly diagnosed GD, antithyroid drugs for less than 3 months. Extracted PBMC RNA gave rise to the TCR library. The sample also formed part of further work on T cells in Graves' hyperthyroidism and ophthalmopathy. This second report adds: Those with hyperthyroidism were 18 to 65 years old, newly diagnosed, and ill for under 2 months. The HTBI primer set served for first-round RT-PCR of the TCR CDR3.

The V and J genes are TRBV18 and TRBJ2-7, with 11 bases identical to TRBD2. The sequencing here drew on peripheral blood mononuclear cells (PBMCs), taken at new diagnosis, from a patient treated with antithyroid drugs. This clonotype originated in a woman aged 25 to 39 with Graves disease. CDR3 protein: CASSPLAGGDNEQYF. CDR3 bases: TGTGCCAGCTCACCACTAGCGGGAGGGGATAACGAGCAGTACTTC.